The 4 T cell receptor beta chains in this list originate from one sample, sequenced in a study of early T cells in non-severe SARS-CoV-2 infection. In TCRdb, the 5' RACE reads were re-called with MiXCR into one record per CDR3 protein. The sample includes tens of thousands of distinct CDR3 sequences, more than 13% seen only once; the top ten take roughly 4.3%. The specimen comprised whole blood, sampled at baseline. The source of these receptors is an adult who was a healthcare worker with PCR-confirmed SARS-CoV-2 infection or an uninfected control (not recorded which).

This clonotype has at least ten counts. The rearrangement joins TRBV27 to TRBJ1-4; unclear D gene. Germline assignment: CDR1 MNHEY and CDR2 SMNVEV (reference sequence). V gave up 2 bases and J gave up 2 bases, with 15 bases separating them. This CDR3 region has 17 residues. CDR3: CASSLGPSGITNEKLFF. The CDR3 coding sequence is TGTGCCAGCAGTTTAGGGCCTTCGGGGATCACTAATGAAAAACTGTTTTTT.

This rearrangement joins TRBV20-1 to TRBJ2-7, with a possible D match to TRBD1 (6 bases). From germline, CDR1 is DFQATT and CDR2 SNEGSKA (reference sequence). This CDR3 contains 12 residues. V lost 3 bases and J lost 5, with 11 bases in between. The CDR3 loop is CSARSGDHEQYF. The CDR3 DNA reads TGCAGTGCTAGGTCAGGGGATCACGAGCAGTACTTC.

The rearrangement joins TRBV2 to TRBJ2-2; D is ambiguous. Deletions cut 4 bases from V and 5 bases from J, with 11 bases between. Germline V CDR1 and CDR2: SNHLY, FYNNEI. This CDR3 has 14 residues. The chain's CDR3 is CASSGDIRTGELFF. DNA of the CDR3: TGTGCCAGCAGTGGCGACATAAGAACCGGGGAGCTGTTTTTT. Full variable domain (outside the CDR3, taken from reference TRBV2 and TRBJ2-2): EPEVTQTPSHQVTQMGQEVILRCVPISNHLYFYWYRQILGQKVEFLVSFYNNEISEKSEIFDDQFSVERPDGSNFTLKIRSTKLEDSAMYFCASSGDIRTGELFFGEGSRLTVL.

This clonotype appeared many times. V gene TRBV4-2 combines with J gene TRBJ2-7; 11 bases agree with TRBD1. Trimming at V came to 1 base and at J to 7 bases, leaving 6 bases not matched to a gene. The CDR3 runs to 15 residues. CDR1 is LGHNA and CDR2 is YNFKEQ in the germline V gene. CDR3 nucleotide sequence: TGTGCCAGCAGCCAAGTTGGACAGGGGGCGGGAGAGCAGTACTTC. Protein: CASSQVGQGAGEQYF.